Detailed here is one T cell receptor (beta chain). Antigen specificity is unknown. Time point of the sample: week 11, during vaccination. Each dose delivered 300 ug of mutant IDH1 20-mer peptide subcutaneously with imiquimod. This CDR3 spans 15 amino acids. Germline lookup yields CDR1 MNHEY and CDR2 SMNVEV (reference sequence). Trimming took off 2 bases at V and 4 bases at J, with 12 bases between the two ends. This specimen comes from a study of a mutant IDH1 vaccine in newly diagnosed glioma. Study-level information: Mean patient age was approximately 39 years; 62.5% were male and around 38% female.

The data were produced by immunoSEQ multiplex PCR, yet TCRdb's version contains in-frame clones alone and is incomplete. The profile shows about 130,000 clones, 80% of them singletons. This receptor was identified in a man between 40 and 49 years old with glioma. The gene calls are TRBV27 and TRBJ1-5, with TRBD1 as a possible D gene (6 bases). Here the sequenced sample was PBMCs, taken from a glioma patient whose treatment included an IDH1 peptide vaccine. The CDR3 DNA reads as TGTGCCAGCAGTTTACAATTCACAGGGAATCAGCCCCAGCATTTT. It specifies CASSLQFTGNQPQHF.